Listed here is a single T cell receptor beta chain. Its antigen has not been determined. Base qualities are not provided; no much larger clone lies one nucleotide away. From its cysteine to its phenylalanine, the CDR3 spans 14 amino acids. Only the CDR3 region is kept as DNA, spanning 42 bases read in frame from base 1. V is shortened by 6 bases, J by 4 bases, and the region joining them spans 16 bases. For CDR1 and CDR2, the germline V gene lists SGHVT and SQSDAQ. The TCR beta CDR3 regions were amplified from the RNA transcripts. The TCR CDR3 was subjected to a first round of RT-PCR using the HTBI primer set and the Qiagen OneStep RT-PCR kit. The libraries were constructed in a second round of multiplex PCR and then size-selected and purified. Sequencing of the libraries was done on an Illumina HiSeq2000 using paired-end 100 bp reads. The published analysis was carried out like this. SOAPnuke was used to process the raw data, with reads discarded if the reads contained adapters or uncalled bases, had a mean Phred below 15, or lacked an exact constant-primer or identifier match. High-quality paired reads were merged using COPE v1.2.5, and each unique nucleotide sequence was defined as a clonotype. MiTCR v1.1 was used to align clonotypes to the IMGT TRBV, TRBD and TRBJ reference segments. Analysis was restricted to V-J combinations with a frequency above 0.0001, which covered 99.2% of repertoires. The TCS score was defined as F50 (clonal expansion) divided by E x V (chaos), with BLOSUM62-based TCRdist calculated between CDR3 peptides within each V-J. Welch's t-statistics and random forest reduced roughly 530 V-J features to roughly 13, which were used in a naive Bayes classifier (R e1071). TCRdb's own reprocessing of the public reads used fastp at Q25 and MiXCR and kept productive beta chains. Every entry covers one CDR3 protein and lists the most common genes and DNA from its rows. These V and J calls rely on TCRdb rather than the paper's analysis. The sample table contains hundreds of thousands of distinct CDR3 sequences; only one count was recorded for around 45% of them. The top ten clonotypes cover about 7.8% of the sample.

This sample is drawn from a study of T cells in Graves' hyperthyroidism and ophthalmopathy (dated by TCRdb to between 2018 and 2020). For context, the study as a whole: To identify distinguishing TCR V-J signatures, a discovery cohort of 90 to 100 patients was used, comprising 40 to 45 with Graves' ophthalmopathy and roughly 60 with stable Graves' hyperthyroidism. Once sampling was done, hyperthyroidism patients were given methimazole at a starting dose of 30 mg daily, whereas ophthalmopathy patients were given high-dose intravenous methylprednisolone. Prospective prediction of ophthalmopathy was tested in an independent validation cohort consisting of 18 hyperthyroidism patients and around 17 patients who later progressed to ophthalmopathy. Thyroid tissue and blood T-cell repertoires from about six Graves' hyperthyroidism patients were also compared in the study. For training and testing, the roughly 97 patients in the discovery cohort were randomly divided in a 7:3 ratio. According to the paper, TCR Vbeta CDR3 sequencing was carried out on 120 to 150 peripheral blood samples, which came from around 43 ophthalmopathy, 80 or so hyperthyroidism and roughly 17 progressor patients. Summary of the overall study and its limitations: In cross-validation, a model built on a 13 V-J signature told ophthalmopathy apart from stable hyperthyroidism with approximately 90% sensitivity and roughly 83% specificity, and in testing the same model reached 80%/75%. Sample size was not statistically predetermined, and investigators were not blinded to group allocation. In validation, the model predicted progression to ophthalmopathy with roughly 70% sensitivity and approximately 72% specificity, a median of 6.5 months before onset. Most expanded thyroid clonotypes (frequency above 0.001) were also detected in blood, suggesting blood repertoires may reflect thyroid immune responses.

Stable Graves' hyperthyroidism was defined as the absence of progression to ophthalmopathy over 18 months of follow-up. Hyperthyroidism patients were newly diagnosed, had a disease duration of under 2 months, and were aged 18 to 65 years. Exclusion was applied to patients with uncontrolled infections, other autoimmune diseases, pregnancy or lactation. Clinical symptoms, serum thyroxine and TRAb, thyroid ultrasound, and orbital computed tomography formed the basis for the diagnoses. Trizol reagent was used to extract total RNA, and RNA quality was then checked on an Agilent 2100 Bioanalyzer. Specimen: peripheral blood or thyroid tissue (not recorded which). The chain is made from TRBV7-4 and TRBJ2-7; TRBD1 is possibly the D segment (6 matching bases). The sequence was obtained from a woman aged 18-29 years with Graves' hyperthyroidism. Donor details come from another sample of the same person, matched by shared clones. CDR3 sequence: CASSPQGFLYEQYF. Read as DNA, the sequence is TGTGCCAGCAGTCCACAGGGATTTCTTTACGAGCAGTACTTC.